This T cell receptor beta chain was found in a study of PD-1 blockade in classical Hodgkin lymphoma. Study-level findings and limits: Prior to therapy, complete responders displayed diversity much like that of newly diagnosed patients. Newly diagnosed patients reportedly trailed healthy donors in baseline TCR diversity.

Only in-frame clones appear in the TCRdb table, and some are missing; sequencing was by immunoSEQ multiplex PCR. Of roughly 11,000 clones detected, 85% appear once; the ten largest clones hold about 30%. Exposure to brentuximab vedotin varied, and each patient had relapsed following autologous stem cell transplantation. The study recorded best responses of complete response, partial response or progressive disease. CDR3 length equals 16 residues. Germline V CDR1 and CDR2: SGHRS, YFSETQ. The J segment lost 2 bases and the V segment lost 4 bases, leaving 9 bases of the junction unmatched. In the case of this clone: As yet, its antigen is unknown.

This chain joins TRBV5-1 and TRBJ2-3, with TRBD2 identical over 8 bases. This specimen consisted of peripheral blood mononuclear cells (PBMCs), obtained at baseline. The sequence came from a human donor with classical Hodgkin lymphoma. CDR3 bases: TGCGCCAGCAGCCCCGTAGCGGGACCTAACACAGATACGCAGTATTTT. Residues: CASSPVAGPNTDTQYF.